Following are 14 T cell receptor beta chains from one sample sequenced in a study of identical twins. TCRdb re-derived calls from the 5' RACE reads in MiXCR, one entry per CDR3 protein. This table has approximately 680,000 distinct CDR3 sequences, roughly 7.2% appearing once. This sample was shared with a second study, whose subject was yellow fever vaccine responses in identical twins.

The sequenced sample was PBMCs. Receptors originate from a young woman in good health.

The chain is built from TRBV27 and TRBJ2-3; weak D call: TRBD1 (6 bases). The ends were cut back, 4 bases at V and 3 bases at J, with 23 bases in the middle. This CDR3 contains 18 residues. Germline V gives CDR1 MNHEY, CDR2 SMNVEV (reference sequence). The CDR3 protein is CASSSKLRQAQPTDTQYF. CDR3 in DNA: TGTGCCAGCAGTTCCAAACTCCGACAGGCCCAACCTACAGATACGCAGTATTTT.

This chain links TRBV20-1 with TRBJ2-1; either TRBD1 or TRBD2 may fit D (5 bases each). Trimming took 6 bases from V and 6 from J, leaving 15 bases between them. This CDR3 contains 13 residues. Germline V gene data show CDR1 as DFQATT and CDR2 as SNEGSKA (reference sequence). The CDR3 DNA reads as TGCAGTGCCCGGGACCCTTACTCCAATGAGCAGTTCTTC. Translating gives CSARDPYSNEQFF.

The table lists this clonotype with many counts. V and J are TRBV6-5 and TRBJ2-7; D gene unclear. The CDR3 sequence is 16 residues long. The V end lost 0 bases, the J end lost 1 base, and 13 bases lay between the germline ends. The germline V gene encodes CDR1 MNHEY and CDR2 SVGAGI. CDR3 in amino acids: CASSYSFNPSSYEQYF. CDR3 DNA sequence: TGTGCCAGCAGTTACTCGTTCAATCCATCGTCCTACGAGCAGTACTTC.

This clonotype appeared a few times. The V gene is TRBV12-3 or TRBV12-4, the J gene TRBJ2-3; D is possibly TRBD1 (6 bases). V lost 3 bases, J lost 7 bases, and 17 bases lay in between. The CDR3 runs 15 residues. This CDR3 is CASSLWGRGPHTQYF. DNA for the CDR3: TGTGCCAGCAGTTTGTGGGGCAGGGGACCCCATACGCAGTATTTT.

V is TRBV29-1 and J is TRBJ2-1; a possible D gene is TRBD2 (6 bases). Germline V gives CDR1 SQVTM, CDR2 ANQGSEA. Trimming took 8 bases from V and 6 from J, leaving 14 bases between them. The CDR3 extends over 12 amino acids. The chain's CDR3 is CSIRWGVNEQFF. The CDR3 nucleotides are TGCAGCATCCGGTGGGGGGTCAATGAGCAGTTCTTC.

Ten or more counts support this clonotype. This CDR3 is CSAQKEYSYNEQFF. The CDR3 DNA follows: TGCAGTGCTCAAAAGGAGTACTCCTACAATGAGCAGTTCTTC. The V and J genes are TRBV20-1 and TRBJ2-1; no definite D call. This CDR3 has 14 amino acids. The ends were cut back, 5 bases at V and 0 bases at J, with 11 bases in the middle. Germline CDR1 DFQATT, CDR2 SNEGSKA (reference sequence).

CDR3 nucleotides: TGTGCCAGCAGCGTAAGCGCGGCTACTGAAGCTTTCTTT. Translation: CASSVSAATEAFF. The J gene is TRBJ1-1, the V gene TRBV9; no clear D gene. V was shortened by 1 base and J by 5 bases, with 9 bases between the two germline ends. The CDR3 loop spans 13 amino acids. Per germline, CDR1 SGDLS and CDR2 YYNGEE.

This clonotype has just a few counts. J is TRBJ2-1 and V is TRBV25-1; 13 bases map to TRBD2. The CDR3 has 15 amino acids. V lost 5 bases, J lost 6 bases, and 4 bases stayed unmatched. Germline loops: CDR1 MGHDK, CDR2 SYGVNS. The CDR3 nucleotides read TGTGCCAGCAGTATGGGACTAGCGGGGATCAATGAGCAGTTCTTC. This codes for CASSMGLAGINEQFF.

This clonotype appeared many times. The chain couples TRBV5-1 to TRBJ1-6; D possibly corresponds to TRBD1 (6 bases). Deletions cut 4 bases from V and 4 bases from J, with 18 bases between. Per the germline V gene, CDR1 is SGHRS and CDR2 is YFSETQ. The CDR3 has 17 residues. CDR3 residues: CASSAGGTNIYNSPLHF. As DNA, the CDR3 is TGCGCCAGCAGCGCTGGTGGGACAAATATATATAATTCACCCCTCCACTTT.

This clonotype was picked up a small number of times. This chain joins TRBV12-3 or TRBV12-4 and TRBJ2-7; TRBD1 agrees at 7 bases. The CDR3 covers 12 residues. V shed 6 bases and J 6 bases; nucleotides not matched to a gene: 5. CDR3 sequence: CASSPDRAEQYF. The CDR3 coding sequence is TGTGCCAGCAGCCCAGACAGGGCCGAGCAGTACTTC.

This clonotype was seen a handful of times. The rearrangement joins TRBV12-3 or TRBV12-4 to TRBJ2-5; 13 bases match TRBD2. With 6 bases clipped from V and 0 bases from J, the junction kept 10 bases outside the gene matches. The CDR3 spans 18 residues. DNA of the CDR3: TGTGCCAGCAGCCCCCCCGGGGGACTAGCGGGGTACCAAGAGACCCAGTACTTC. This codes for CASSPPGGLAGYQETQYF.

This clonotype was seen more than once but under ten times. CDR3 nucleotides: TGTGCCAGCAGCTTAACGGGGACTAGCGGGACCGGGGAGCTGTTTTTT. Translated: CASSLTGTSGTGELFF. The chain is built from TRBV11-3 and TRBJ2-2; 12 bases line up with TRBD2. CDR1 is SGHNT, CDR2 YENEEA, per germline. The CDR3 runs 16 residues. The junction had 3 bases not matched to a gene; V was cut back by 2 bases and J by 5 bases.

This clonotype was recorded at least ten times. The V and J genes are TRBV28 and TRBJ2-7; D remains ambiguous. V lost 2 bases to trimming and J lost 2 bases, with 13 bases between them. The CDR3 contains 15 residues. Germline CDR1 and CDR2: MDHEN and SYDVKM. The DNA of the CDR3 is TGTGCCAGCAGTTTACGCTGGCAGAACGCCTACGAGCAGTACTTC. This gives the protein CASSLRWQNAYEQYF.

The gene calls are TRBV5-6 and TRBJ2-5, with 7 bases that match TRBD1. This CDR3 is 13 amino acids long. Germline CDR1 and CDR2: SGHDT and YYEEEE. With 4 bases clipped from V and 5 bases from J, the junction kept 5 bases outside the gene matches. Here the CDR3 DNA reads TGTGCCAGCAGCCAGACAGGGCCGGAGACCCAGTACTTC. It encodes CASSQTGPETQYF.